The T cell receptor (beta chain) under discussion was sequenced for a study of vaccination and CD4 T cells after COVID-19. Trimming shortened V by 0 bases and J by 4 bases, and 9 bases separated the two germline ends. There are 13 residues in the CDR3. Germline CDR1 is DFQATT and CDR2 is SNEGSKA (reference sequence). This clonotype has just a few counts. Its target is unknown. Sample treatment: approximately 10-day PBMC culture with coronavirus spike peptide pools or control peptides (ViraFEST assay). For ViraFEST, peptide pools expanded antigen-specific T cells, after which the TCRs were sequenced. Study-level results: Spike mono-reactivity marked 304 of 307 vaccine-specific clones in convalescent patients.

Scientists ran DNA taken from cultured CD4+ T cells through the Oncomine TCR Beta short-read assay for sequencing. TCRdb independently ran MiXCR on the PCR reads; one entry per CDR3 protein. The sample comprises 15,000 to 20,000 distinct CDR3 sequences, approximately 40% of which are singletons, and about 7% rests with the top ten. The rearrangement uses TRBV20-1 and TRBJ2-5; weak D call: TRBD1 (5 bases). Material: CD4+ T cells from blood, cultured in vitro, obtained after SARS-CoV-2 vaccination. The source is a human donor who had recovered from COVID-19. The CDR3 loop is CSARETGVETQYF. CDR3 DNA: TGCAGTGCTAGAGAAACAGGCGTAGAGACCCAGTACTTC.